These T cell receptor beta chains were read from a single sample in a study of cytomegalovirus exposure and HLA in healthy donors. Generated by immunoSEQ multiplex PCR, the TCRdb table keeps only in-frame clones and is missing some. The sample totals under 150,000 clones. The sequencing input was PBMCs. Every receptor here comes from a man aged 35-49 years in good health and CMV-seronegative. Each CDR3 is given with its conserved first and last residue. The order of the fields is V gene, D gene, J gene, CDR3 DNA, CDR3 protein. A D gene is named only where the DNA matches it firmly.

TRBV5-8	NA	TRBJ2-5	TGTGCCAGCAGCTTGTCTCAGCGGGCGGGGACCCAGTACTTC	CASSLSQRAGTQYF
TRBV19	TRBD2	TRBJ2-7	TGTGCCAGTAGTCCCCGGACTAGCGGGGGGCGCCACGGAATTTACGAGCAGTACTTC	CASSPRTSGGRHGIYEQYF
TRBV7-9	TRBD1	TRBJ1-1	TGTGCCAGCAGCTTACTTACAGGGGGGACTGAAGCTTTCTTT	CASSLLTGGTEAFF
TRBV6-4	TRBD2	TRBJ2-5	TGTGCCAGCAGTGCCGAGGGACTAGCGGGGGGGCGGGAGACCCAGTACTTC	CASSAEGLAGGRETQYF
TRBV11-3	NA	TRBJ2-7	TGTGCCAGCAGCTTAGACGGGTCCGAGCAGTACTTC	CASSLDGSEQYF
TRBV19	NA	TRBJ1-2	TGTGCCAGTAGTCCGGACAGACCGTCCTCTAACTATGGCTACACCTTC	CASSPDRPSSNYGYTF
TRBV6-1	TRBD1	TRBJ1-6	TGTGCCAGCAGTCTATCCGGGACAGGGGATTCACCCCTCCACTTT	CASSLSGTGDSPLHF
TRBV4-1	TRBD1	TRBJ1-4	TGCGCCAGCAGCCGAAGAGGACAGGAGGAAACAACTAATGAAAAACTGTTTTTT	CASSRRGQEETTNEKLFF
TRBV6-1	TRBD2	TRBJ2-1	TGTGCCAGCAGTGAACGAGGTGGGAGGGATCCAATCGATGAGCAGTTCTTC	CASSERGGRDPIDEQFF
TRBV10-3	TRBD1	TRBJ2-4	TGTGCCATCAGTGCCAAACAGGGGGGCAAAAACATTCAGTACTTC	CAISAKQGGKNIQYF
TRBV6-6	NA	TRBJ2-6	TGTGCCAGCGGACACAGGGCCGGGGCCAACGTCCTGACTTTC	CASGHRAGANVLTF
TRBV9	TRBD1	TRBJ1-1	TGTGCCAGCAGCCCACGACAGGGCTTGAACACTGAAGCTTTCTTT	CASSPRQGLNTEAFF
TRBV18	NA	TRBJ1-1	TGTGCCAGCTCACCACAGCAGGGGTCGAGGACTGAAGCTTTCTTT	CASSPQQGSRTEAFF
TRBV11-3	NA	TRBJ2-1	TGTGCCAGCAGCTCCCAGGGGTTATACCATGAGCAGTTCTTC	CASSSQGLYHEQFF
TRBV6-1	TRBD1	TRBJ2-7	TGTGCCAGCAGTGGGGGACAGGGGAGCGTCTACGAGCAGTACTTC	CASSGGQGSVYEQYF
TRBV29-1	TRBD1	TRBJ2-5	TGCAGCGTAGGGACAGGGGGCGAGACCCAGTACTTC	CSVGTGGETQYF
TRBV2	TRBD1	TRBJ2-3	TGTGCCAGCAGCCTGACCAGGGGGCCAGATACGCAGTATTTT	CASSLTRGPDTQYF